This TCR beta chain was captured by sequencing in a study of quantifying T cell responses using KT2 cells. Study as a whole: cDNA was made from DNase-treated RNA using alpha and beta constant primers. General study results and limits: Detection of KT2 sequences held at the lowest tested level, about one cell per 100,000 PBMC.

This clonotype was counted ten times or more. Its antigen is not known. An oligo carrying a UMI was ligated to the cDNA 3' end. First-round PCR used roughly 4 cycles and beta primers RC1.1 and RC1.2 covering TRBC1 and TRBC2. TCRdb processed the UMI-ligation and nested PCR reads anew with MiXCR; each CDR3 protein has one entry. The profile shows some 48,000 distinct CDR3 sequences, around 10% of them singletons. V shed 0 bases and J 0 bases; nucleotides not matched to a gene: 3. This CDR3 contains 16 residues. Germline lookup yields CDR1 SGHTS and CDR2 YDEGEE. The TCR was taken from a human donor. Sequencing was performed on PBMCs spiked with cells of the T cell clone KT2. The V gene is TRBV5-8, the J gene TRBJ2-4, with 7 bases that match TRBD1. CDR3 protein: CASSLGDSLAKNIQYF. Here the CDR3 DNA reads TGTGCCAGCAGCTTGGGGGACAGTCTAGCCAAAAACATTCAGTACTTC.